The 23 T cell receptor beta chains in this list originate from one sample, sequenced in a study of T cell clonality in common variable immunodeficiency. Findings and caveats of the study: Reportedly, TCR beta sequences from common variable immunodeficiency showed fewer deletions and N-nucleotide insertions.

Some clones are missing from TCRdb's copy, which holds only in-frame ones; the method was immunoSEQ multiplex PCR. The sample counts about 34,000 clones, none seen once; the ten largest own around 27%. No antigens are known for them. Sequences were obtained from peripheral blood mononuclear cells. The receptors stem from a human donor with common variable immunodeficiency.

This clone was detected only a few times. The sequenced fragment ends 3 residues before the CDR3 boundary, so the rest is inferred from the germline J gene. J is TRBJ1-3 and V is TRBV30; D is perhaps TRBD1 (6 bases). V lost 8 bases and J 3 bases, leaving 11 bases between the germline ends. Germline CDR1 is GTSNPN and CDR2 is SVGIG (reference sequence). This CDR3 has 12 residues. The sequenced CDR3 bases are TGTGCCGGGGGCCGATATGGAAACACC. It encodes CAGGRYGNT. The entire CDR3 is CAGGRYGNTIYF.

A word on this clone: The read comes to an end 3 residues before the CDR3 does, leaving the germline J gene to fill in the end. The chain recombines TRBV20-1 with TRBJ1-3; no reliable D call. Germline CDR1 DFQATT, CDR2 SNEGSKA (reference sequence). Trimming cost V 3 bases and J 8 bases, with 23 bases left between them. This CDR3 has 16 amino acids. The sequenced part of the CDR3 DNA is TGCAGTGCTAGCCGCCCACGAGAAAAACCCTTAGACACC. Protein sequence: CSASRPREKPLDT. The CDR3 reads in full as CSASRPREKPLDTIYF.

There are many counts of this clone. Sequencing ends 3 residues short of the CDR3 end; the germline J gene provides the rest. V and J are TRBV7-9 and TRBJ1-1; 9 nucleotides match TRBD1. The V gene's germline CDR1 is SEHNR and CDR2 FQNEAQ (reference sequence). This CDR3 region has 13 residues. The sequenced CDR3 bases are TGTGCCAGCAGCCCCCAGGGACAGGGCAAA. Protein sequence: CASSPQGQGK. The full CDR3 protein reads CASSPQGQGKAFF. Variable domain in full (rest from reference TRBV7-9 and TRBJ1-1): DTGVSQNPRHKITKRGQNVTFRCDPISEHNRLYWYRQTLGQGPEFLTYFQNEAQLEKSRLLSDRFSAERPKGSFSTLEIQRTEQGDSAMYLCASSPQGQGKAFFGQGTRLTVV.

This clone has a handful of counts. Sequencing ends 3 residues short of the CDR3 end; the germline J gene provides the rest. V is TRBV6-4 and J is TRBJ1-5; D gene ambiguous. The V end lost 5 bases, the J end lost 5 bases, and 10 bases lay between the germline ends. The CDR3 totals 13 residues. The V gene's germline CDR1 is MRHNA and CDR2 SNTAGT. The CDR3 DNA, read in part, is TGTGCCAGCAGTAGCGACGGAGATCAGCCC. Translated: CASSSDGDQP. The whole CDR3 is CASSSDGDQPQHF.

This clone was observed many times. Read data end 3 residues before the CDR3 end; the end is taken from the germline J gene. This sequence joins TRBV19 and TRBJ2-7; 11 bases line up with TRBD1. With 5 bases clipped from V and 4 bases from J, the junction kept 4 bases outside the gene matches. The CDR3 has 14 residues. Germline CDR1 and CDR2: LNHDA and SQIVND (reference sequence). The covered CDR3 bases are TGTGCCAGTAGTTTAGGACAGGGGGCTTACGAG. Residues: CASSLGQGAYE. The CDR3 in full is CASSLGQGAYEQYF.

On this clone: Read data end 3 residues before the CDR3 end; the end is taken from the germline J gene. The chain carries TRBV7-6 and TRBJ2-5, with 7 bases aligning to TRBD2. Unmatched junction bases numbered 16, after V lost 1 base and J lost 5 bases. The CDR3 loop spans 18 amino acids. Germline-derived CDR1 and CDR2 are SGHVS and FNYEAQ. The sequenced CDR3 bases are TGTGCCAGCAGCTTAGAGAAGGGTATAAGCGGGGCCGGGGAGACC. It specifies CASSLEKGISGAGET. The CDR3 reads in full as CASSLEKGISGAGETQYF.

As to this clone: The read comes to an end 3 residues before the CDR3 does, leaving the germline J gene to fill in the end. The chain links TRBV5-6 to TRBJ2-7; possibly TRBD1 for D (5 bases). CDR3 length: 14 amino acids. Trimming stripped 2 bases from V and 3 bases from J, with 12 bases between. Germline CDR1 reads SGHDT; CDR2 reads YYEEEE. CDR3 bases read: TGTGCCAGCAGCTTCGACAGCCTCTACTACGAG. Protein: CASSFDSLYYE. The entire CDR3 reads CASSFDSLYYEQYF.

This clone was observed at least ten times. The read finishes 3 residues shy of the CDR3 end, and the germline J gene is used to complete it. The V and J genes are TRBV19 and TRBJ1-3; TRBD1 is a possible D gene (6 bases). The CDR3 spans 15 residues. Trimming removed 6 bases at V and 3 bases at J, with 15 bases between. Germline loops: CDR1 LNHDA, CDR2 SQIVND (reference sequence). The sequenced part of the CDR3 DNA is TGTGCCAGTAGGCGCAGGGGCGCGAGTGGAAACACC. Protein sequence: CASRRRGASGNT. The CDR3 in full is CASRRRGASGNTIYF.

Many counts were recorded for this clone. Read coverage stops 3 residues before the CDR3 terminus; the germline J gene supplies the remainder. This chain uses TRBV20-1 with TRBJ2-6; D unclear. Germline V gives CDR1 DFQATT, CDR2 SNEGSKA (reference sequence). Trimming removed 3 bases at V and 5 bases at J, with 8 bases between. CDR3 size: 13 residues. The part of the CDR3 DNA that was read is TGCAGTGCTAGGTTTTCCAGGGCCAACGTC. This sequence encodes CSARFSRANV. The CDR3 as a whole reads CSARFSRANVLTF.

Remarks on this clone: Read sequence stops 3 residues before the CDR3 end, and the germline J gene provides the missing end. The J gene is TRBJ2-1, the V gene TRBV19, with 13 bases lining up with TRBD2. CDR1 is LNHDA and CDR2 is SQIVND in the germline V gene (reference sequence). V gave up 5 bases and J gave up 6 bases; unmatched junction bases: 4. The CDR3 is 15 amino acids. The DNA read from the CDR3 is TGTGCCAGTAGTGTATGGACTAGCGGGAGCAATGAG. Its translation: CASSVWTSGSNE. The full CDR3 is CASSVWTSGSNEQFF.

This clone was seen repeatedly, ten times or more. The CDR3 end falls 3 residues outside the read, so it is completed with the germline J gene. V gene TRBV20-1 combines with J gene TRBJ2-6, with 9 bases that match TRBD1. Germline V gene sequence: CDR1 DFQATT, CDR2 SNEGSKA (reference sequence). The CDR3 runs to 16 residues. The junction had 6 bases not matched to a gene; V was cut back by 6 bases and J by 0 bases. Partial CDR3 DNA: TGCAGTGCCCGCACAGGGGGCTTCTCTGGGGCCAACGTC. The encoded protein is CSARTGGFSGANV. In full, the CDR3 is CSARTGGFSGANVLTF.

On this clone: The missing CDR3 end, 3 residues past where the read stops, is filled in from the germline J gene. The J gene is TRBJ2-7, the V gene TRBV11-2; 8 bases line up with TRBD1. Losses at the gene ends were 1 base for V and 5 bases for J; bases not matched to a gene: 4. Germline CDR1 is SGHAT and CDR2 is FQNNGV. The CDR3 spans 14 residues. The sequenced CDR3 bases are TGTGCCAGCAGCTTAGGGACAGGGTTCAACGAG. Protein: CASSLGTGFNE. The entire CDR3 is CASSLGTGFNEQYF.

A note on this clone: The CDR3 end lies 3 residues beyond the end of the read and is filled in from the germline J gene. The V call is TRBV5-1, the J call TRBJ2-2; D is unclear. V was cut by 0 bases and J by 6 bases, with 9 bases left in between. This CDR3 has 14 amino acids. Per germline, CDR1 SGHRS and CDR2 YFSETQ. CDR3 loop: CASSLGGNAGELFF. The CDR3 DNA, read in part, is TGCGCCAGCAGCTTGGGAGGTAACGCCGGGGAG.

This clone was seen many times. The CDR3 loop is CASSLGGGNIQYF. Incomplete CDR3 DNA: TGTGCCAGCAGCTTAGGAGGGGGCAACATT. The rearrangement links TRBV7-3 to TRBJ2-4, with D perhaps matching TRBD1 (7 bases). The read finishes 3 residues shy of the CDR3 end, and the germline J gene is used to complete it. CDR3 size: 13 residues. Trimming took 2 bases from V and 7 from J, leaving 9 bases between them. CDR1 SGHTA and CDR2 FQGTGA come from the germline V gene.

This clone was observed at least ten times. From the germline J gene comes the end of the CDR3, since the read stops 3 residues before it. J is TRBJ2-5 and V is TRBV4-1, with D perhaps matching TRBD2 (7 bases). V was pared by 4 bases and J by 4 bases, with 22 bases between. The CDR3 extends over 17 amino acids. Germline lookup yields CDR1 MGHRA and CDR2 YSYEKL. CDR3 region: CASSPPVGQGRGETQYF. The covered CDR3 bases are TGCGCCAGCAGCCCTCCCGTCGGGCAGGGGAGGGGAGAGACC.

By proportion, this clone is medium-sized. The CDR3 end lies 3 residues beyond the end of the read and is filled in from the germline J gene. The rearrangement joins TRBV27 to TRBJ2-4; TRBD2 is a possible D gene (6 bases). The germline V and J ends were trimmed by 0 bases and 0 bases, with 15 bases remaining between them. The CDR3 loop spans 18 amino acids. The germline V gene encodes CDR1 MNHEY and CDR2 SMNVEV (reference sequence). The CDR3 DNA, read in part, is TGTGCCAGCAGTTTATCGGCGGCTAGCGTTATAGCCAAAAACATT. Translating gives CASSLSAASVIAKNI. The entire CDR3 sequence reads CASSLSAASVIAKNIQYF.

To note about this clone: The DNA ends 3 residues before the CDR3 does, and the rest of the CDR3 is filled in from the germline J gene. The genes are TRBV7-6 and TRBJ2-7; TRBD1 matches at 11 bases. The CDR3 is 15 residues long. Germline values: CDR1 SGHVS, CDR2 FNYEAQ. The ends lost 4 bases at V and 4 bases at J; junction bases unmatched: 6. The CDR3 spells CASSSADRGLYEQYF. The part of the CDR3 DNA that was read is TGTGCCAGCAGCTCTGCGGACAGGGGGCTGTACGAG.

This clone was seen a handful of times. The CDR3 loop reads CASSTGANSNQPQHF. The covered CDR3 bases are TGTGCCAGTAGCACAGGGGCCAACAGCAATCAGCCC. The chain is built from TRBV19 and TRBJ1-5, with TRBD1 identical over 7 bases. The read ends 3 residues before the CDR3 terminus; that terminus is restored from the germline J gene. CDR1 is LNHDA and CDR2 is SQIVND in the germline V gene (reference sequence). This CDR3 is built from 15 residues. Trimming cost V 6 bases and J 1 base; bases outside gene matches: 6.

A word on this clone: Compared with germline, one end of the junction differs, possibly owing to a read error. The CDR3 is cut off 3 residues early in the read; its end comes from the germline J gene. This chain connects TRBV7-9 to TRBJ2-7; tentative D call: TRBD1 (5 bases). Germline V gene data show CDR1 as SEHNR and CDR2 as FQNEAQ (reference sequence). The CDR3 spans 13 residues. The CDR3 DNA, read in part, is TGTTCCAGCAACGACAGACTCTCCTACGAG. This encodes CSSNDRLSYE. The complete CDR3 reads CSSNDRLSYEQYF.

This clone was observed a handful of times. The observed sequence ends 3 residues before the CDR3 terminus, with the missing tail filled in from the germline J gene. The chain links TRBV18 to TRBJ1-5; weak D call: TRBD1 (5 bases). This CDR3 has 13 residues. Germline loops: CDR1 KGHSH, CDR2 LQKENI. V lost 5 bases and J lost 3, with 8 bases in between. Partial CDR3 DNA: TGTGCCAGCTCAAGGGACTTCAATCAGCCC. Protein: CASSRDFNQP. The full-length CDR3 reads as CASSRDFNQPQHF.

Concerning this clone itself: The read gets to within 3 residues of the CDR3 end, and the germline J gene fills in the rest. This sequence joins TRBV7-9 and TRBJ2-1, with 7 bases fitting TRBD2. The ends lost 3 bases at V and 2 bases at J; junction bases unmatched: 4. The germline V gene encodes CDR1 SEHNR and CDR2 FQNEAQ (reference sequence). This CDR3 is built from 15 residues. CDR3 residues: CASSLGGVPYNEQFF. The DNA read from the CDR3 is TGTGCCAGCAGCTTGGGAGGGGTGCCCTACAATGAG.

This clone was seen only a few times. The observed sequence ends 3 residues before the CDR3 terminus, with the missing tail filled in from the germline J gene. The J gene is TRBJ2-5, the V gene TRBV30; D might be TRBD2 (6 bases). Germline V gene sequence: CDR1 GTSNPN, CDR2 SVGIG (reference sequence). Deletions cut 1 base from V and 6 bases from J, with 9 bases between. The CDR3 consists of 12 residues. The CDR3 sequence is CAWSAGEKTQYF. Partial CDR3 DNA: TGTGCCTGGAGTGCGGGGGAGAAGACC.

This clone has just a few counts. The read comes to an end 3 residues before the CDR3 does, leaving the germline J gene to fill in the end. V gene TRBV5-1 combines with J gene TRBJ2-7, with 8 positions matching TRBD1. This CDR3 region has 14 residues. CDR1 and CDR2 from the germline V gene are SGHRS and YFSETQ. Unmatched junction bases numbered 9, after V lost 4 bases and J lost 6 bases. CDR3 loop: CASSLDRGALEQYF. The DNA read from the CDR3 is TGCGCCAGCAGCCTCGACAGGGGAGCGCTCGAG. The entire variable domain, with the rest obtained from reference TRBV5-1 and TRBJ2-7, is as follows: KAGVTQTPRYLIKTRGQQVTLSCSPISGHRSVSWYQQTPGQGLQFLFEYFSETQRNKGNFPGRFSGRQFSNSRSEMNVSTLELGDSALYLCASSLDRGALEQYFGPGTRLTVT.